The source of this TCR beta chain is a study of CD8+ T cells in alopecia areata. Study at large: Dosing spanned 6 to 18 months on tofacitinib, then 6 months off drug. Affected scalp percentage set treated patients' severity scores.

The CDR3 has 12 residues. Germline lookup yields CDR1 SQVTM and CDR2 ANQGSEA. Trimming cost V 4 bases and J 8 bases, with 12 bases left between them. This clone occurred a few times. Antigen specificity is unknown. Treatment here: oral pan-JAK inhibitor, 5-10 mg twice daily. Study findings and constraints: Mice showed clearer TCR sharing than patients did, a gap that was possibly HLA-related.

The sequencing template was cDNA reverse transcribed from extracted RNA. Generated by immunoSEQ multiplex PCR, the TCRdb table keeps only in-frame clones and is missing some. Of 110,000 to 150,000 clones listed, about 56% are singletons. The material sequenced was CD8+ T cells sorted from blood, taken at week 4, from a patient treated with tofacitinib. The receptor comes from a human donor with alopecia areata. This chain joins TRBV29-1 and TRBJ2-4, with D possibly matching TRBD1 (5 bases). CDR3 sequence reads: CSVANRRDIQYF. CDR3 sequence (DNA): TGCAGCGTTGCGAACAGGCGAGACATTCAGTACTTC.